The next 6 T cell receptor beta chains were all read from a single sample in a study of blood T cell repertoires in COVID-19. Only in-frame clones appear in the TCRdb table, and some are missing; sequencing was by immunoSEQ multiplex PCR. Of about 140,000 clones listed, over 80% were seen once; the top ten hold about 11%. Sequencing was performed on peripheral blood. These receptors came from a woman of 80 years or more with acute or convalescent COVID-19.

V gene TRBV7-9 combines with J gene TRBJ2-7, with no clear D. The CDR3 loop spans 13 amino acids. Trimming took off 5 bases at V and 4 bases at J, with 12 bases between the two ends. Germline V lookup: CDR1 SEHNR, CDR2 FQNEAQ (reference sequence). This CDR3 is CASSQYSLYEQYF. In DNA form, the CDR3 reads TGTGCCAGCAGCCAATACAGCCTTTACGAGCAGTACTTC.

The count of this clone is one. The chain has TRBV18 and TRBJ1-2; possibly TRBD1 for D (6 bases). The germline V gene has CDR1 KGHSH and CDR2 LQKENI. This CDR3 contains 14 residues. Trimming took 3 bases from V and 8 from J, leaving 16 bases between them. The CDR3 loop reads CASSPEQGIGGYTF. The CDR3 coding sequence is TGTGCCAGCTCACCGGAACAGGGCATTGGCGGCTACACCTTC.

The V call is TRBV10-3, the J call TRBJ1-6, with D possibly matching TRBD1 (5 bases). The CDR3 extends over 19 amino acids. Trimming pared 0 bases from V and 6 bases from J, leaving 21 bases between. Germline CDR1 and CDR2: ENHRY and SYGVKD. CDR3 coding DNA: TGTGCCATCAGTGAGTCGGGGAAAGGACAAGCACCCTTTAATTCACCCCTCCACTTT. It is translated as CAISESGKGQAPFNSPLHF.

The chain carries TRBV5-5 and TRBJ1-1; 7 bases are a match to TRBD1. Germline lookup yields CDR1 SGHKS and CDR2 YYEKEE (reference sequence). The J segment lost 5 bases and the V segment lost 0 bases, leaving 4 bases of the junction unmatched. This CDR3 spans 14 amino acids. The CDR3 here is CASSLAGGFTEAFF. The CDR3 DNA is TGTGCCAGCAGCTTGGCAGGGGGTTTTACTGAAGCTTTCTTT.

The CDR3 loop is CASSSGSGASSYEQYF. The CDR3 nucleotides read TGTGCCAGCAGCTCGGGTAGCGGGGCTAGCTCCTACGAGCAGTACTTC. J is TRBJ2-7 and V is TRBV7-6; 8 positions agree with TRBD2. Germline V gene sequence: CDR1 SGHVS, CDR2 FNYEAQ. V gave up 4 bases and J gave up 0 bases; unmatched junction bases: 8. This CDR3 spans 16 amino acids. The variable domain in full, completed from reference TRBV7-6 and TRBJ2-7, reads GAGVSQSPRYKVTKRGQDVALRCDPISGHVSLYWYRQALGQGPEFLTYFNYEAQQDKSGLPNDRFSAERPEGSISTLTIQRTEQRDSAMYRCASSSGSGASSYEQYFGPGTRLTVT.

J is TRBJ1-4 and V is TRBV25-1, with TRBD1 matching over 7 bases. The CDR3 is 13 amino acids. Trimming cost V 8 bases and J 6 bases; bases outside gene matches: 6. Germline CDR1 reads MGHDK; CDR2 reads SYGVNS. CDR3 in DNA: TGTGCCAGCGAGGACAGGCTCCATGAAAAACTGTTTTTT. Its translation: CASEDRLHEKLFF.